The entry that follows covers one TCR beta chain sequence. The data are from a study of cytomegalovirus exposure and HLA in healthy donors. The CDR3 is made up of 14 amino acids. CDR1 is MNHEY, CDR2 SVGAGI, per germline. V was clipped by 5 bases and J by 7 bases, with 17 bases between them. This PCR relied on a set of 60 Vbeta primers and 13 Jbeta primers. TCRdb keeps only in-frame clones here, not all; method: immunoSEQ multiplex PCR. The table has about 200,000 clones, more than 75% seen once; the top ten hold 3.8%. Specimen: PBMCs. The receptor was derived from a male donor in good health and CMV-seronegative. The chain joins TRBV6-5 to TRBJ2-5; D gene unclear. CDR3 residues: CASSESWRSGTQYF. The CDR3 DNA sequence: TGTGCCAGCAGTGAATCGTGGCGATCGGGGACCCAGTACTTC.